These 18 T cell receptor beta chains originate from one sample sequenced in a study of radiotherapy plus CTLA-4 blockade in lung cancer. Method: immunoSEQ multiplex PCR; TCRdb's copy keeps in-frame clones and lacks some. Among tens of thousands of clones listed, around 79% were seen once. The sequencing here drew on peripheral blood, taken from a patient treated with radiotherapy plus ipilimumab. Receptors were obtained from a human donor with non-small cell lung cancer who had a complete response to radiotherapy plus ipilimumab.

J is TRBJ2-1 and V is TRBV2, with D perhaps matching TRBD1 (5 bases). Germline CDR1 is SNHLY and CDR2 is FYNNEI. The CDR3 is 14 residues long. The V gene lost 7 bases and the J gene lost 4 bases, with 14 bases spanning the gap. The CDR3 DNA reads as TGTGCCAGCACACGACAGCTCACTTACAATGAGCAGTTCTTC. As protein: CASTRQLTYNEQFF.

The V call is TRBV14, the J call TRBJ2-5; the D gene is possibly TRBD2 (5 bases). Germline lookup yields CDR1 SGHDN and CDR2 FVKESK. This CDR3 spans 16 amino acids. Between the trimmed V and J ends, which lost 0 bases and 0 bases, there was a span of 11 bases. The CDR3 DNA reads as TGTGCCAGCAGCCAAGATTTTGGACTCTACCAAGAGACCCAGTACTTC. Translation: CASSQDFGLYQETQYF.

Written as DNA, the CDR3 is TGTGCCAGCAGCGGGGGAGGGACAGGGGGCTACGAGCAGTACTTC. Amino acids: CASSGGGTGGYEQYF. The V and J genes are TRBV9 and TRBJ2-7; 11 bases line up with TRBD1. Germline V CDR1 and CDR2: SGDLS, YYNGEE. V shed 3 bases and J 3 bases; nucleotides not matched to a gene: 5. There are 15 residues in the CDR3.

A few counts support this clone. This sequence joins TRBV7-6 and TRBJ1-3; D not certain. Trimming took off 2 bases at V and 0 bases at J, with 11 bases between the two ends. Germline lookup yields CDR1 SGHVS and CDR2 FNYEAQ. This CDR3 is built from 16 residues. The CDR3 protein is CASSLPPDSSGNTIYF. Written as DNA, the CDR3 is TGTGCCAGCAGCTTACCTCCAGACTCCTCTGGAAACACCATATATTTT. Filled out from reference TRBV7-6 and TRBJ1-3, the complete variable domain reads GAGVSQSPRYKVTKRGQDVALRCDPISGHVSLYWYRQALGQGPEFLTYFNYEAQQDKSGLPNDRFSAERPEGSISTLTIQRTEQRDSAMYRCASSLPPDSSGNTIYFGEGSWLTVV.

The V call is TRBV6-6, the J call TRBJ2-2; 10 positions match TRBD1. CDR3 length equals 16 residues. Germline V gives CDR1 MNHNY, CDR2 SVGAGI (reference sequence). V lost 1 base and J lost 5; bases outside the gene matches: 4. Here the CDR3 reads CASSYLTGGGTGELFF. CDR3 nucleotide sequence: TGTGCCAGCAGTTACTTGACAGGGGGCGGAACCGGGGAGCTGTTTTTT.

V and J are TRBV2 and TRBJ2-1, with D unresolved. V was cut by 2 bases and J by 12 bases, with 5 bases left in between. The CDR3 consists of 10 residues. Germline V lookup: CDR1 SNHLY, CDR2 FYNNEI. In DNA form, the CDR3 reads TGTGCCAGCAGTGAATCTTGGCAGTTCTTC. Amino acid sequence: CASSESWQFF.

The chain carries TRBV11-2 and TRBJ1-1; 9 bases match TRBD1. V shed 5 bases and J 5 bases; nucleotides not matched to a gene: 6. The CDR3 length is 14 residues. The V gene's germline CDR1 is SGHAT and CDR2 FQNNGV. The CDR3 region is CASSRGTGRTEAFF. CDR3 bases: TGTGCCAGCAGCCGGGGGACAGGGCGGACTGAAGCTTTCTTT.

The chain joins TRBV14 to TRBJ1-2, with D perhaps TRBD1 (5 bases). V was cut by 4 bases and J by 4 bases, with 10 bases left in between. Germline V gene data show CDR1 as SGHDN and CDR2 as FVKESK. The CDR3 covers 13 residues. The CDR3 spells CASSLGRVYGYTF. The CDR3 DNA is TGTGCCAGCAGCCTGGGGCGCGTCTATGGCTACACCTTC.

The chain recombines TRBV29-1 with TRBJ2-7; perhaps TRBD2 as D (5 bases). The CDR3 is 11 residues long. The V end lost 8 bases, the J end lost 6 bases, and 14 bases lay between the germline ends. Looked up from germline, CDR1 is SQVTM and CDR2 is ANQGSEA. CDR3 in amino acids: CSTEGAGEQYF. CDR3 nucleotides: TGCAGCACCGAGGGAGCCGGCGAGCAGTACTTC.

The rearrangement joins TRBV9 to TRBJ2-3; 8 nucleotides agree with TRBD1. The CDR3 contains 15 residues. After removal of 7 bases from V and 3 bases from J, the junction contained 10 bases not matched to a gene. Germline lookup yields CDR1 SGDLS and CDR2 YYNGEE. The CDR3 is CASRPGRTGTDTQYF. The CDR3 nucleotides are TGTGCCAGCCGACCTGGCCGGACAGGGACAGATACGCAGTATTTT.

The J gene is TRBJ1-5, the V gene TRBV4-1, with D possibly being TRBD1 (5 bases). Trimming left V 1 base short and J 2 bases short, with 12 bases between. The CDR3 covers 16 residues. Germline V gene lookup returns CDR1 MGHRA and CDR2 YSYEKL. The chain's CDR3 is CASSQAGLGGNQPQHF. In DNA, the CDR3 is TGCGCCAGCAGCCAAGCAGGGTTAGGGGGCAATCAGCCCCAGCATTTT.

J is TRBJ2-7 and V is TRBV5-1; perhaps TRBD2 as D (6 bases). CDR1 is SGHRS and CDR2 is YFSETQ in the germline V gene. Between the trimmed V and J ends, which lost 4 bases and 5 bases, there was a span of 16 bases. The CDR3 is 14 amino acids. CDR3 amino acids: CASSSPGTGNEQYF. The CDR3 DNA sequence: TGCGCCAGCAGCAGCCCCGGGACTGGGAACGAGCAGTACTTC.

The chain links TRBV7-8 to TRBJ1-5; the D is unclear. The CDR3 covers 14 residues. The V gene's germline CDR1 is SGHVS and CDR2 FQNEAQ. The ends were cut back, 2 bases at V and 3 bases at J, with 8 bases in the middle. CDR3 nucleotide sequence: TGTGCCAGCAGCTTACAGAAAAACAATCAGCCCCAGCATTTT. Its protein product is CASSLQKNNQPQHF.

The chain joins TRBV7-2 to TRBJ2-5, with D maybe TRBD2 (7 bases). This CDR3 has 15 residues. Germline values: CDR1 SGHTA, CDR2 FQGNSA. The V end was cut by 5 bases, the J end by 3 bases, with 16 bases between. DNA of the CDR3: TGTGCCAGCAGCCAAGGAGGGGGGGCCGAAGAGACCCAGTACTTC. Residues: CASSQGGGAEETQYF.

The CDR3 DNA reads as TGTGCCTGGAGGAGCTGGGCAGGGGACTACGAGCAGTACTTC. It translates to CAWRSWAGDYEQYF. This chain joins TRBV30 and TRBJ2-7, with D maybe TRBD1 (6 bases). Trimming removed 3 bases at V and 3 bases at J, with 15 bases between. Germline V lookup: CDR1 GTSNPN, CDR2 SVGIG (reference sequence). This CDR3 is built from 14 residues.

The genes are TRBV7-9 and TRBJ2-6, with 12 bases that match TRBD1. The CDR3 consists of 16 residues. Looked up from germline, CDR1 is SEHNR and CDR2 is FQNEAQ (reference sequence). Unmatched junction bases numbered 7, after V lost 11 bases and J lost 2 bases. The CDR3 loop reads CAYRDRGRTGANVLTF. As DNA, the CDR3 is TGTGCCTACAGGGACAGGGGGCGAACTGGGGCCAACGTCCTGACTTTC.

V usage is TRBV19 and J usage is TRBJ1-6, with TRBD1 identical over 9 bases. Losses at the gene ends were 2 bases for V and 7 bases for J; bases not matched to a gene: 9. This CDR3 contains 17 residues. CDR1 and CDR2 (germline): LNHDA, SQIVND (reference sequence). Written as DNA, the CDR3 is TGTGCCAGTAGTATAAAGTCGAGGGGACAGGGAAATTCACCCCTCCACTTT. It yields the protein CASSIKSRGQGNSPLHF.

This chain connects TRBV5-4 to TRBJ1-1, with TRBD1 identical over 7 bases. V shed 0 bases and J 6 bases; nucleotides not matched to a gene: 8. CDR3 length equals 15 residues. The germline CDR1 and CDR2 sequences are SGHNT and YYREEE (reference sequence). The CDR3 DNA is TGTGCCAGCAGCTTGGCCGGGACGGGGACAGCTGAAGCTTTCTTT. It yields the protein CASSLAGTGTAEAFF.